The 24 T cell receptor beta chains listed next were all sequenced from one sample in a study of T cell repertoires in cytomegalovirus infection. From the reads, TCRdb called clonotypes with MiXCR, one entry per CDR3 protein. The table lists roughly 800,000 distinct CDR3 sequences, 25% to 30% of them singletons, with around 12% in the top ten. Their antigen targets remain unknown. Source: cultured CD8+ T cells from PBMCs, taken from culture after CMV antigen stimulation. The receptors shown here come from a human donor in good health (CMV status not recorded). Some clones in this sample may be carry-over from other donors' samples.

The chain combines TRBV4-1 with TRBJ2-1, with 8 nucleotides matching TRBD2. Per the germline V gene, CDR1 is MGHRA and CDR2 is YSYEKL. This CDR3 spans 17 amino acids. J gave up 0 bases and V 1 base, and 5 bases lay outside the gene matches. CDR3 DNA: TGCGCCAGCAGCCAAGCCTCCGGGGGGGCCTCCTACAATGAGCAGTTCTTC. Translating it yields CASSQASGGASYNEQFF.

This clonotype was picked up a small number of times. The V call is TRBV7-9, the J call TRBJ2-3; 9 bases are shared with TRBD2. V was pared by 4 bases and J by 12 bases, with 11 bases of the junction left unmatched. The CDR3 length is 14 residues. Germline CDR1 is SEHNR and CDR2 is FQNEAQ (reference sequence). The DNA of the CDR3 is TGTGCCAGCAGCTCCGCCTCTGAGCGGGGGGCCCAGTATTTT. It translates to CASSSASERGAQYF.

In this sample, this clonotype turned up a few times. The gene calls are TRBV28 and TRBJ1-6; 8 nucleotides match TRBD1. The V gene's germline CDR1 is MDHEN and CDR2 SYDVKM. V was clipped by 6 bases and J by 4 bases; unmatched bases: 8. The CDR3 loop spans 16 amino acids. The CDR3 reads CASSEPGQVYNSPLHF. The CDR3 coding sequence is TGTGCCAGCAGCGAACCGGGACAGGTTTATAATTCACCCCTCCACTTT.

The gene calls are TRBV19 and TRBJ2-2, with D unclear. Germline-derived CDR1 and CDR2 are LNHDA and SQIVND (reference sequence). The CDR3 is 11 residues long. Trimming removed 3 bases at V and 9 bases at J, with 5 bases between. CDR3 amino acids: CASSIGRELFF. In nucleotides, the CDR3 is TGTGCCAGTAGTATTGGAAGGGAGCTGTTTTTT.

This chain uses TRBV5-1 with TRBJ1-1; TRBD1 matches 10 bases. Germline CDR1 is SGHRS and CDR2 is YFSETQ. V lost 4 bases, J lost 4 bases, and 13 bases stayed unmatched. CDR3 length: 17 residues. The CDR3, as DNA: TGCGCCAGCAGCCACGGACAGGGGGATTATGGCTTCACTGAAGCTTTCTTT. Translated, it gives CASSHGQGDYGFTEAFF.

The rearrangement links TRBV7-9 to TRBJ2-1; 9 bases line up with TRBD2. CDR3 length: 15 residues. CDR1 is SEHNR and CDR2 is FQNEAQ in the germline V gene (reference sequence). J lost 4 bases, V lost 5 bases, and 6 bases had no gene match. The CDR3: CASSPGSGGYNEQFF. CDR3 nucleotide sequence: TGTGCCAGCAGCCCCGGCAGCGGGGGGTACAATGAGCAGTTCTTC. The complete variable domain, with remaining parts taken from reference TRBV7-9 and TRBJ2-1, reads DTGVSQNPRHKITKRGQNVTFRCDPISEHNRLYWYRQTLGQGPEFLTYFQNEAQLEKSRLLSDRFSAERPKGSFSTLEIQRTEQGDSAMYLCASSPGSGGYNEQFFGPGTRLTVL.

This clonotype was seen a few times. The J gene is TRBJ2-1, the V gene TRBV7-9; possibly TRBD2 for D (7 bases). Trimming cost V 7 bases and J 6 bases, with 28 bases left between them. CDR3 length equals 18 residues. The germline gives CDR1 SEHNR, CDR2 FQNEAQ (reference sequence). This chain's CDR3 is CASTTGGPWGANTNEQFF. CDR3 nucleotide sequence: TGTGCCAGCACCACCGGGGGGCCTTGGGGCGCAAATACCAATGAGCAGTTCTTC.

The chain links TRBV24-1 to TRBJ1-2, with TRBD1 matching 8 bases. The CDR3 covers 13 residues. Germline lookup yields CDR1 KGHDR and CDR2 SFDVKD. The V gene end was trimmed by 4 bases and the J gene end by 8 bases; junction bases not matched to a gene: 5. CDR3 residues: CATSETGGEGYTF. CDR3 bases: TGTGCCACCAGTGAAACAGGGGGGGAAGGCTACACCTTC.

This clonotype was picked up many times. The chain links TRBV7-8 to TRBJ1-1, with no clear D. V dropped 4 bases and J dropped 1 base, with 7 bases sitting between them. There are 13 residues in the CDR3. Germline V gene sequence: CDR1 SGHVS, CDR2 FQNEAQ. CDR3 region: CASSSVRNTEAFF. The CDR3, as DNA: TGTGCCAGCAGCTCCGTCAGGAACACTGAAGCTTTCTTT.

CDR3 nucleotides: TGTGCCAGCAGCTCCAGGGGCGGGGGGGTAGGAAATGAGCAGTTCTTC. As protein: CASSSRGGGVGNEQFF. The chain joins TRBV7-6 to TRBJ2-1; 9 bases line up with TRBD2. The ends lost 4 bases at V and 7 bases at J; junction bases unmatched: 11. CDR3 length: 16 amino acids. The germline CDR1 and CDR2 sequences are SGHVS and FNYEAQ.

V usage is TRBV12-3 or TRBV12-4 and J usage is TRBJ2-5, with 9 bases lining up with TRBD1. The CDR3 length is 13 residues. V was clipped by 6 bases and J by 2 bases; unmatched bases: 1. The DNA of the CDR3 is TGTGCCAGCAGCGGACAGGGGCAAGAGACCCAGTACTTC. Translating it yields CASSGQGQETQYF.

The J gene is TRBJ1-2, the V gene TRBV10-3, with TRBD1 identical over 8 bases. This CDR3 contains 16 residues. Trimming at V came to 4 bases and at J to 3 bases, leaving 10 bases not matched to a gene. In germline, CDR1 is ENHRY, CDR2 SYGVKD. Here the CDR3 reads CAISGPKQGEDYGYTF. The DNA for the CDR3 is TGTGCCATCAGTGGACCCAAACAGGGGGAGGACTATGGCTACACCTTC.

This clonotype was recorded only once. The V call is TRBV27, the J call TRBJ2-5; 14 positions match TRBD2. The germline CDR1 and CDR2 sequences are MNHEY and SMNVEV (reference sequence). V dropped 8 bases and J dropped 5; count of bases not matched to a gene: 7. This CDR3 comprises 15 residues. CDR3 nucleotides: TGTGCCAGCCAACGGACTAGCGGGGGGACGGAGACCCAGTACTTC. As protein: CASQRTSGGTETQYF.

This clonotype was recorded at least ten times. V usage is TRBV12-3 or TRBV12-4 and J usage is TRBJ1-6, with TRBD1 as a possible D gene (5 bases). Trimming removed 6 bases at V and 4 bases at J, with 10 bases between. The CDR3 is made up of 14 amino acids. The DNA for the CDR3 is TGTGCCAGCAGCCCAGGGATTTATAATTCACCCCTCCACTTT. It encodes CASSPGIYNSPLHF.

At least ten counts were recorded for this clonotype. The chain combines TRBV24-1 with TRBJ2-2; 9 bases are shared with TRBD2. This CDR3 has 19 residues. Germline lookup yields CDR1 KGHDR and CDR2 SFDVKD. J lost 0 bases, V lost 5 bases, and 12 bases had no gene match. CDR3 sequence: CATSAGRGLAVSNTGELFF. The CDR3 DNA is TGTGCCACCAGTGCCGGACGGGGACTAGCAGTTTCGAACACCGGGGAGCTGTTTTTT.

This clonotype was seen a single time. The rearrangement uses TRBV15 and TRBJ1-4; D not resolved. Germline loops: CDR1 LNHNV, CDR2 YYDKDF (reference sequence). The CDR3 runs 13 residues. V lost 8 bases and J lost 0, with 7 bases in between. In DNA, the CDR3 is TGTGCCACCGGAGACCCAACTAATGAAAAACTGTTTTTT. Translation gives CATGDPTNEKLFF.

The CDR3 DNA reads as TGTGCCAGCAGCTCGGGACTAGCCGCTGAGCAGTTCTTC. It is translated as CASSSGLAAEQFF. The chain uses TRBV7-6 and TRBJ2-1, with 9 nucleotides matching TRBD2. The junction had 4 bases not matched to a gene; V was cut back by 4 bases and J by 9 bases. Germline CDR1 SGHVS, CDR2 FNYEAQ. The CDR3 has 13 amino acids.

There are a few counts of this clonotype. The genes are TRBV19 and TRBJ1-5, with D unclear. Trimming shortened V by 0 bases and J by 6 bases, and 3 bases separated the two germline ends. The CDR3 covers 12 residues. Germline loops: CDR1 LNHDA, CDR2 SQIVND (reference sequence). Here the CDR3 DNA reads TGTGCCAGTAGTATAGATCGTCAGCCCCAGCATTTT. This sequence encodes CASSIDRQPQHF.

This clonotype was counted a few times. This sequence joins TRBV18 and TRBJ1-1; TRBD1 matches 10 bases. J lost 3 bases, V lost 2 bases, and 9 bases had no gene match. The CDR3 is made up of 17 amino acids. Germline CDR1 KGHSH, CDR2 LQKENI. The CDR3 protein is CASSPAGQGLGYTEAFF. Here the CDR3 DNA reads TGTGCCAGCTCACCAGCGGGACAGGGGTTAGGATACACTGAAGCTTTCTTT.

This clonotype was observed many times. The chain recombines TRBV7-8 with TRBJ1-1, with D hard to call. Trimming left V 3 bases short and J 1 base short, with 9 bases between. The germline V gene encodes CDR1 SGHVS and CDR2 FQNEAQ. CDR3 size: 14 residues. Here the CDR3 DNA reads TGTGCCAGCAGCTTGAATCCGGGGAACACTGAAGCTTTCTTT. It translates to CASSLNPGNTEAFF.

This clonotype was seen more than once but under ten times. This chain uses TRBV4-3 with TRBJ2-3; TRBD1 is a possible D gene (6 bases). The germline V and J ends were trimmed by 0 bases and 4 bases, with 14 bases remaining between them. Germline CDR1 is LGHNA and CDR2 is YSLEER. The CDR3 totals 16 residues. The CDR3 DNA sequence: TGCGCCAGCAGCCAAGACGCTACAGGGTTTTCAGATACGCAGTATTTT. Translating it yields CASSQDATGFSDTQYF.

A few counts support this clonotype. V is TRBV5-1 and J is TRBJ1-2; the match to TRBD1 covers 7 bases. The CDR3 extends over 20 amino acids. Germline V gene lookup returns CDR1 SGHRS and CDR2 YFSETQ. With V trimmed by 1 base and J by 4 bases, 22 bases remained unmatched. CDR3 in amino acids: CASSLFGPTRQGLIPYGYTF. The CDR3 DNA sequence: TGCGCCAGCAGCTTGTTCGGCCCCACCCGACAGGGCCTTATACCCTATGGCTACACCTTC.

In this sample, this clonotype turned up once. This chain connects TRBV20-1 to TRBJ2-7, with a possible D match to TRBD2 (6 bases). V was shortened by 6 bases and J by 0 bases, with 15 bases between the two germline ends. Germline CDR1 is DFQATT and CDR2 is SNEGSKA (reference sequence). This CDR3 has 14 residues. CDR3 region: CSAPGTYSSYEQYF. CDR3 bases: TGCAGTGCCCCCGGGACTTATAGCTCCTACGAGCAGTACTTC.

To note about this clonotype: This could be a read error, since a much larger clone is one nucleotide away. J is TRBJ1-6 and V is TRBV5-4; the D gene is possibly TRBD1 (5 bases). From germline, CDR1 is SGHNT and CDR2 YYREEE (reference sequence). The CDR3 has 17 amino acids. The CDR3 loop reads CVSSKAGPGVYNSPLHF. The CDR3, as DNA: TGTGTCAGCAGCAAGGCAGGGCCGGGGGTCTATAATTCACCCCTCCACTTT.